The next 8 T cell receptor beta chains were all read from a single sample in a study of cytomegalovirus exposure and HLA in healthy donors. It was with 60 Vbeta and 13 Jbeta primers that the PCR ran. Measured with immunoSEQ multiplex PCR; TCRdb has only the in-frame clones, and not every one. In the table there are some 140,000 clones, about four fifths of which are singletons. The sequencing sample was made of PBMCs. These receptors originate from a man aged 25 to 40 in good health and CMV-seropositive.

The chain has TRBV6-1 and TRBJ2-7, with 11 nucleotides matching TRBD1. The CDR3 has 13 residues. CDR1 is MNHNS, CDR2 SASEGT, per germline. V was pared by 6 bases and J by 4 bases, with 2 bases of the junction left unmatched. The CDR3 DNA sequence: TGTGCCAGCAGCCGGGACAGGGGGTACGAGCAGTACTTC. This encodes CASSRDRGYEQYF.

The chain couples TRBV18 to TRBJ2-5; the D gene is possibly TRBD2 (5 bases). The CDR3 covers 14 residues. CDR1 and CDR2 (germline): KGHSH, LQKENI. Trimming pared 2 bases from V and 1 base from J, leaving 8 bases between. CDR3 nucleotide sequence: TGTGCCAGCTCACCAAAACTAGGCCAAGAGACCCAGTACTTC. Protein: CASSPKLGQETQYF.

Of note for this clone: The junction departs from the called germline gene at one end, perhaps through a read error. The genes are TRBV19 and TRBJ2-4; 11 nucleotides agree with TRBD1. Germline CDR1 and CDR2: LNHDA and SQIVND (reference sequence). There are 13 residues in the CDR3. This chain's CDR3 is CASSMGGGTGGHF. DNA of the CDR3: TGTGCCAGTAGTATGGGGGGCGGGACAGGGGGGCACTTC.

Only a few counts were recorded for this clone. This chain connects TRBV9 to TRBJ1-5, with D perhaps matching TRBD1 (5 bases). Germline loops: CDR1 SGDLS, CDR2 YYNGEE. The CDR3 extends over 14 amino acids. The V gene lost 4 bases and the J gene lost 7 bases, with 15 bases spanning the gap. In nucleotides, the CDR3 is TGTGCCAGCAGCCGGGGGGGGGTGGGCCAGCCCCAGCATTTT. Protein product: CASSRGGVGQPQHF.

The CDR3 reads CASMLAGGTEQYF. CDR3 nucleotide sequence: TGTGCCAGCATGTTAGCGGGAGGAACCGAGCAGTACTTC. The rearrangement joins TRBV5-4 to TRBJ2-7; 10 bases are a match to TRBD2. There are 13 residues in the CDR3. Germline values: CDR1 SGHNT, CDR2 YYREEE (reference sequence). Losses at the gene ends were 6 bases for V and 6 bases for J; bases not matched to a gene: 6.

V and J are TRBV9 and TRBJ2-3; 8 nucleotides align to TRBD2. V gave up 5 bases and J gave up 3 bases; unmatched junction bases: 5. Germline V gives CDR1 SGDLS, CDR2 YYNGEE. This CDR3 has 14 amino acids. CDR3: CASSAPGGTDTQYF. CDR3 sequence (DNA): TGTGCCAGCAGTGCGCCGGGGGGGACAGATACGCAGTATTTT.

To note about this clone: The junction shows a germline mismatch at one end, possibly a read error. In DNA form, the CDR3 reads TGTGCCAGCAGCTCCGGGACAAAAGGGGTCTTC. Protein: CASSSGTKGVF. This rearrangement joins TRBV7-9 to TRBJ2-1; maybe TRBD1 (6 bases). Germline V gene lookup returns CDR1 SEHNR and CDR2 FQNEAQ (reference sequence). The CDR3 is 11 amino acids.

The rearrangement joins TRBV5-4 to TRBJ1-1; no definite D call. Trimming took off 3 bases at V and 5 bases at J, with 14 bases between the two ends. This CDR3 is built from 14 residues. Germline V gene data show CDR1 as SGHNT and CDR2 as YYREEE (reference sequence). CDR3 in amino acids: CASSSGLGGTEAFF. The CDR3 nucleotides are TGTGCCAGCAGCTCCGGACTGGGAGGGACTGAAGCTTTCTTT.